The T cell receptor beta chain described here comes from a study of T cell changes during pregnancy in multiple sclerosis. Sequenced by immunoSEQ multiplex PCR; TCRdb stores in-frame clones only, minus some. The table shows roughly 42,000 clones, with roughly nine tenths occurring only once. Germline V gene lookup returns CDR1 MDHEN and CDR2 SYDVKM. This CDR3 has 13 amino acids. V shed 8 bases, J shed 7 bases, and the junction held 8 bases outside the gene matches. Sequences were derived from CD8+ T cells from peripheral blood mononuclear cells, sampled in the third trimester of pregnancy. The source of this sequence is a female donor with multiple sclerosis, enrolled in a pregnancy study. This rearrangement joins TRBV28 to TRBJ2-1; 7 nucleotides align to TRBD1. The CDR3 bases are TGTGCCAGCCGGGACAGTCGAATGAATGAGCAGTTCTTC. This codes for CASRDSRMNEQFF.